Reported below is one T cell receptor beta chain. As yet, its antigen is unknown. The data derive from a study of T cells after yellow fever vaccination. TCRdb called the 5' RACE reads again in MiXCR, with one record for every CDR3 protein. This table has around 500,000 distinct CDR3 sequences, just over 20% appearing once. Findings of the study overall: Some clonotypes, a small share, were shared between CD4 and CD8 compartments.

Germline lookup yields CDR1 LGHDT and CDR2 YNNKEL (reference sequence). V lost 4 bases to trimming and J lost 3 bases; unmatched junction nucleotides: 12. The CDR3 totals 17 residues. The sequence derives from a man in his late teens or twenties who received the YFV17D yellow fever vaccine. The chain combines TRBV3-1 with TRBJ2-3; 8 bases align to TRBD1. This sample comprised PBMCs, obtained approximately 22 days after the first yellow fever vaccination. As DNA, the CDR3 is TGTGCCAGCAGCCCGAAGGTGACAGGGGCCGGGACAGATACGCAGTATTTT. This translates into CASSPKVTGAGTDTQYF.